Listed below are T cell receptor beta chains from one sample, sequenced in a study of T-cell memory formation after mild COVID-19. Each CDR3 protein gets one entry after TCRdb re-called the 5' RACE reads with MiXCR. The sample contains 100,000 or so distinct CDR3 sequences, 8.5% to 14% of which appear only once. Sequenced: PBMCs or a T cell subset sorted from them (not recorded which). These receptors were obtained from a man aged 18 to 29 who had mild COVID-19 (a few samples of this study predate the infection). Cell type and time point are not known. Each CDR3 is given with its conserved first and last residue. Size is omitted from some rows. Given values are once, few, many or a class for expanded clones.

V gene | clone size | CDR3 protein
TRBV7-6 | . | CASSLKPGANYGYTF
TRBV11-2 | many | CASSFPLGPPNNEQFF
TRBV7-8 | . | CASSISRVGETQYF
TRBV13 | . | CASSTRGTGASDTQYF
TRBV27 | . | CASKPGDFGANVLTF
TRBV11-2 | . | CASSLDPVSTDTQYF
TRBV4-1 | . | CASSQDTRVVGPLGAKNIQYF
TRBV4-3 | few | CASSLSGQVGGYGYTF
TRBV24-1 | few | CATSDRNDRGDTQYF
TRBV12-3/TRBV12-4 | . | CASSHLILDPGFVGSGELFF
TRBV12-5 | . | CASGLVLKESSGNTIYF
TRBV4-1 | . | CASSHRLQDRVLHEQFF
TRBV7-3 | . | CASSLTREETQYF
TRBV5-1 | few | CASSLTGGGNTEAFF
TRBV7-6 | . | CASSPWTGDTDTQYF
TRBV6-1 | few | CASNPRGGLEAFF
TRBV29-1 | few | CSATGLATYEQYF
TRBV9 | . | CASSQDQGEKLFF
TRBV4-3 | few | CASSQDLWTLGEQYF
TRBV7-9 | few | CASSSDLGSPLHF
TRBV11-2 | . | CASSPTYLVWEKLFF
TRBV7-9 | . | CASGGAPWNEQFF
TRBV11-2 | . | CASSLVGQGEYF
TRBV7-9 | few | CASSFGEHTEAFF
TRBV7-9 | few | CASSKGLPPGNTIYF
TRBV20-1 | . | CSARDLGRQLQETQYF
TRBV6-2/TRBV6-3 | few | CASSYVGQGYNSPLHF
TRBV5-5 | many | CASSREGADPYEQYF
TRBV6-2/TRBV6-3 | many | CASSHSGGADTQYF
TRBV10-3 | . | CAIKGTENTEAFF
TRBV7-3 | . | CASSPGGANEQFF
TRBV5-6 | . | CASSLARDTYNQPQHF
TRBV7-9 | few | CASYSPGRNEQYF